The 25 T cell receptor beta chains below come from one sample, sequenced in a study of identical twins. Via MiXCR, TCRdb re-called the 5' RACE reads, giving one row per CDR3 protein. Here the sample spans 750,000 to 950,000 distinct CDR3 sequences, 9% to 15% being singletons. Separately, the same data were catalogued under a study of yellow fever vaccine responses in identical twins.

The specimen was PBMCs. The receptors were gathered from a woman between 18 and 29 years old in good health.

This rearrangement joins TRBV27 to TRBJ2-1, with D unclear. The CDR3 is 17 residues long. CDR1 is MNHEY and CDR2 is SMNVEV in the germline V gene (reference sequence). V lost 5 bases and J lost 0, with 17 bases in between. Here the CDR3 DNA reads TGTGCCAGCAGTCCCCCTTTAAGGCCCCGCTCCTACAATGAGCAGTTCTTC. Translation: CASSPPLRPRSYNEQFF.

CDR3 bases: TGTGCCAGCAGCTTAAACCAGGCGAACACTGAAGCTTTCTTT. Translating it yields CASSLNQANTEAFF. The genes are TRBV11-2 and TRBJ1-1; D remains ambiguous. This CDR3 has 14 residues. Trimming took off 2 bases at V and 1 base at J, with 8 bases between the two ends. The V gene's germline CDR1 is SGHAT and CDR2 FQNNGV.

J is TRBJ2-5 and V is TRBV14; 8 positions match TRBD2. This CDR3 spans 15 amino acids. Per the germline V gene, CDR1 is SGHDN and CDR2 is FVKESK. The V and J ends lost 1 base and 4 bases, in that order; junction bases with no gene match: 5. The CDR3 sequence is CASSQGLSGRETQYF. The CDR3 DNA follows: TGTGCCAGCAGCCAAGGTTTGAGCGGGAGAGAGACCCAGTACTTC.

This clonotype showed up just a few times. The chain employs TRBV9 and TRBJ1-1, with 7 nucleotides matching TRBD1. The V and J ends lost 3 bases and 0 bases, in that order; junction bases with no gene match: 5. Looked up from germline, CDR1 is SGDLS and CDR2 is YYNGEE. This CDR3 is built from 15 residues. CDR3 nucleotides: TGTGCCAGCAGCGGGGGAGGGACAGTGAACACTGAAGCTTTCTTT. This translates into CASSGGGTVNTEAFF. The variable domain in full, completed from reference TRBV9 and TRBJ1-1, reads DSGVTQTPKHLITATGQRVTLRCSPRSGDLSVYWYQQSLDQGLQFLIQYYNGEERAKGNILERFSAQQFPDLHSELNLSSLELGDSALYFCASSGGGTVNTEAFFGQGTRLTVV.

This clonotype appeared a few times. The chain links TRBV7-9 to TRBJ2-1, with 13 bases fitting TRBD2. The J segment lost 1 base and the V segment lost 5 bases, leaving 5 bases of the junction unmatched. This CDR3 spans 17 amino acids. In germline, CDR1 is SEHNR, CDR2 FQNEAQ (reference sequence). The CDR3 is CASSPTSGGGSYNEQFF. The CDR3 DNA sequence: TGTGCCAGCAGCCCAACTAGCGGGGGGGGTTCCTACAATGAGCAGTTCTTC. The full variable domain, in which reference TRBV7-9 and TRBJ2-1 provide the parts outside the CDR3, is DTGVSQNPRHKITKRGQNVTFRCDPISEHNRLYWYRQTLGQGPEFLTYFQNEAQLEKSRLLSDRFSAERPKGSFSTLEIQRTEQGDSAMYLCASSPTSGGGSYNEQFFGPGTRLTVL.

This clonotype was seen a handful of times. The gene calls are TRBV2 and TRBJ2-7; D is perhaps TRBD1 (5 bases). The CDR3 sequence is 13 residues long. Trimming took off 6 bases at V and 6 bases at J, with 15 bases between the two ends. The germline CDR1 and CDR2 sequences are SNHLY and FYNNEI. This CDR3 is CASRDTLGGEQYF. Here the CDR3 DNA reads TGTGCCAGCAGGGACACACTGGGTGGCGAGCAGTACTTC.

The chain couples TRBV10-1 to TRBJ2-1; 9 nucleotides agree with TRBD1. The length of the CDR3 is 16 residues. CDR1 is WNHNN, CDR2 SYGVQD, per germline (reference sequence). V was pared by 0 bases and J by 3 bases, with 3 bases of the junction left unmatched. The CDR3 sequence: CASSESGQGFYNEQFF. The CDR3 DNA sequence: TGCGCCAGCAGTGAGTCGGGACAGGGATTCTACAATGAGCAGTTCTTC.

V and J are TRBV7-2 and TRBJ2-1, with 12 bases aligning to TRBD2. CDR1 and CDR2 from the germline V gene are SGHTA and FQGNSA. This CDR3 is 17 amino acids long. Trimming at V came to 2 bases and at J to 2 bases, leaving 4 bases not matched to a gene. The CDR3 nucleotides read TGTGCCAGCAGCTTACTCCTAGCGGGAGGGCCCTACAATGAGCAGTTCTTC. This gives the protein CASSLLLAGGPYNEQFF.

J is TRBJ1-2 and V is TRBV6-1, with TRBD1 identical over 9 bases. CDR3 length: 14 amino acids. J was trimmed by 5 bases and V by 6 bases; bases with no gene match: 7. Germline CDR1 reads MNHNS; CDR2 reads SASEGT. CDR3 protein: CASSRDRERYGYTF. CDR3 DNA sequence: TGTGCCAGCAGCCGGGACAGGGAAAGATATGGCTACACCTTC.

This clonotype occurred many times. This rearrangement joins TRBV5-4 to TRBJ2-6; no clear D gene. V dropped 2 bases and J dropped 2 bases, with 8 bases sitting between them. This CDR3 has 15 amino acids. Germline V lookup: CDR1 SGHNT, CDR2 YYREEE (reference sequence). The CDR3 DNA reads TGTGCCAGCAGCTTAGGAGCTCCTGGGGCCAACGTCCTGACTTTC. Amino acid sequence: CASSLGAPGANVLTF.

This clonotype was recorded many times. This chain joins TRBV5-1 and TRBJ2-7, with 8 bases aligning to TRBD2. J was trimmed by 0 bases and V by 4 bases; bases with no gene match: 9. CDR1 SGHRS and CDR2 YFSETQ come from the germline V gene. This CDR3 comprises 16 residues. CDR3 sequence (DNA): TGCGCCAGCAGCGTGAGAGCGGGAGACTCCTCCTACGAGCAGTACTTC. Translated: CASSVRAGDSSYEQYF. Full variable domain (remainder filled in from reference TRBV5-1 and TRBJ2-7): KAGVTQTPRYLIKTRGQQVTLSCSPISGHRSVSWYQQTPGQGLQFLFEYFSETQRNKGNFPGRFSGRQFSNSRSEMNVSTLELGDSALYLCASSVRAGDSSYEQYFGPGTRLTVT.

This clonotype was recorded a few times. The V call is TRBV7-8, the J call TRBJ2-2; 16 nucleotides agree with TRBD2. Germline V CDR1 and CDR2: SGHVS, FQNEAQ. J gave up 4 bases and V 8 bases, and 7 bases lay outside the gene matches. CDR3 length: 17 amino acids. The CDR3 DNA follows: TGTGCCAGCCGGGGACTAGCGGGAGGGTCGGGCACCGGGGAGCTGTTTTTT. Protein product: CASRGLAGGSGTGELFF.

This clonotype was observed a few times. The chain combines TRBV3-1 with TRBJ1-6; D gene unclear. Trimming pared 3 bases from V and 7 bases from J, leaving 4 bases between. The germline V gene has CDR1 LGHDT and CDR2 YNNKEL (reference sequence). CDR3 length: 12 amino acids. The CDR3 protein is CASSHPNSPLHF. CDR3 bases: TGTGCCAGCAGCCACCCCAATTCACCCCTCCACTTT. Full variable domain (rest looked up from reference TRBV3-1 and TRBJ1-6): DTAVSQTPKYLVTQMGNDKSIKCEQNLGHDTMYWYKQDSKKFLKIMFSYNNKELIINETVPNRFSPKSPDKAHLNLHINSLELGDSAVYFCASSHPNSPLHFGNGTRLTVT.

The rearrangement uses TRBV5-6 and TRBJ2-3, with TRBD1 matching over 9 bases. Germline V gene data show CDR1 as SGHDT and CDR2 as YYEEEE. The CDR3 length is 17 residues. V lost 1 base, J lost 2 bases, and 8 bases stayed unmatched. This chain's CDR3 is CASSLLAGTGLTDTQYF. CDR3 coding DNA: TGTGCCAGCAGCTTGTTGGCCGGGACAGGGCTCACAGATACGCAGTATTTT.

In its sample, this clonotype was seen a few times. The V and J genes are TRBV10-2 and TRBJ2-3; D is perhaps TRBD2 (5 bases). The V end was cut by 8 bases, the J end by 6 bases, with 21 bases between. The CDR3 is made up of 15 amino acids. Germline V gene sequence: CDR1 WSHSY, CDR2 SAAADI. The CDR3 protein is CASGQGAVPGDTQYF. CDR3 in DNA: TGCGCCAGCGGTCAAGGAGCGGTTCCCGGGGATACGCAGTATTTT.

The chain uses TRBV4-1 and TRBJ2-2; unclear D gene. CDR3 size: 16 residues. Germline assignment: CDR1 MGHRA and CDR2 YSYEKL. Trimming took 0 bases from V and 1 from J, leaving 9 bases between them. The CDR3: CASSQEADLNTGELFF. The CDR3, as DNA: TGCGCCAGCAGCCAAGAAGCAGACCTGAACACCGGGGAGCTGTTTTTT.

The chain is built from TRBV5-4 and TRBJ2-1, with 12 positions matching TRBD2. Germline V CDR1 and CDR2: SGHNT, YYREEE (reference sequence). J lost 4 bases, V lost 4 bases, and 6 bases had no gene match. This CDR3 comprises 16 residues. The CDR3 protein is CASSASGGAGYNEQFF. The CDR3 DNA follows: TGTGCCAGCAGCGCTAGCGGGGGGGCCGGGTACAATGAGCAGTTCTTC.

The chain uses TRBV11-3 and TRBJ2-1; 12 bases are a match to TRBD2. The germline V gene encodes CDR1 SGHNT and CDR2 YENEEA. CDR3 length: 15 amino acids. J gave up 8 bases and V 5 bases, and 7 bases lay outside the gene matches. In nucleotides, the CDR3 is TGTGCCAGCAGCCTAGGACTAGCGGGAATGGATGAGCAGTTCTTC. It yields the protein CASSLGLAGMDEQFF.

This chain connects TRBV15 to TRBJ2-1, with 14 bases aligning to TRBD2. Trimming removed 2 bases from V and 0 bases from J; junction bases left unmatched: 3. The length of the CDR3 is 18 residues. The germline V gene has CDR1 LNHNV and CDR2 YYDKDF (reference sequence). Written as DNA, the CDR3 is TGTGCCACCAGCAGAAGACTAGCGGGAGGGAGCTCCTACAATGAGCAGTTCTTC. It encodes CATSRRLAGGSSYNEQFF.

This clonotype was observed a few times. The chain joins TRBV5-6 to TRBJ2-7; maybe TRBD1 (7 bases). Trimming removed 4 bases at V and 1 base at J, with 12 bases between. CDR1 is SGHDT, CDR2 YYEEEE, per germline. This CDR3 is 14 amino acids long. DNA of the CDR3: TGTGCCAGCAGCGGGCAGGGGGGTTCCTACGAGCAGTACGTC. This codes for CASSGQGGSYEQYV.

V usage is TRBV10-2 and J usage is TRBJ2-5, with TRBD2 matching 10 bases. Germline V gene sequence: CDR1 WSHSY, CDR2 SAAADI. The CDR3 has 16 residues. The V and J ends lost 7 bases and 2 bases, in that order; junction bases with no gene match: 10. CDR3 residues: CASKNPILAGQETQYF. Written as DNA, the CDR3 is TGCGCCAGCAAGAACCCCATACTAGCGGGGCAAGAGACCCAGTACTTC.

The chain has TRBV5-6 and TRBJ2-7; tentatively, D is TRBD1 (6 bases). CDR3 length equals 14 residues. V was cut by 0 bases and J by 6 bases, with 13 bases left in between. CDR1 is SGHDT, CDR2 YYEEEE, per germline. The CDR3 protein is CASSLEGVSFEQYV. The CDR3 DNA sequence: TGTGCCAGCAGCTTGGAGGGGGTCTCGTTCGAGCAGTACGTC.

The chain uses TRBV27 and TRBJ2-1; D is ambiguous. The ends were cut back, 0 bases at V and 7 bases at J, with 16 bases in the middle. CDR1 and CDR2 from the germline V gene are MNHEY and SMNVEV (reference sequence). The CDR3 is 16 residues long. The CDR3: CASSLSGISNPNEQFF. Written as DNA, the CDR3 is TGTGCCAGCAGTTTATCGGGGATCTCAAATCCGAATGAGCAGTTCTTC.

The sample holds many counts of this clonotype. The gene calls are TRBV5-1 and TRBJ1-2; 9 bases are a match to TRBD1. The CDR3 runs to 14 residues. V shed 3 bases and J 3 bases; nucleotides not matched to a gene: 3. Germline V gene data show CDR1 as SGHRS and CDR2 as YFSETQ. CDR3 loop: CASSSTGGDYGYTF. CDR3 DNA: TGCGCCAGCAGCTCCACAGGGGGCGACTATGGCTACACCTTC.

Many counts were recorded for this clonotype. J is TRBJ2-1 and V is TRBV12-3 or TRBV12-4; 9 nucleotides agree with TRBD2. This CDR3 comprises 16 residues. Germline trimming cut 6 bases from V and 5 bases from J; bases unmatched to any gene: 11. The CDR3 spells CASSSGLALYNNEQFF. In DNA, the CDR3 is TGTGCCAGCAGCTCGGGACTAGCCCTTTACAACAATGAGCAGTTCTTC.